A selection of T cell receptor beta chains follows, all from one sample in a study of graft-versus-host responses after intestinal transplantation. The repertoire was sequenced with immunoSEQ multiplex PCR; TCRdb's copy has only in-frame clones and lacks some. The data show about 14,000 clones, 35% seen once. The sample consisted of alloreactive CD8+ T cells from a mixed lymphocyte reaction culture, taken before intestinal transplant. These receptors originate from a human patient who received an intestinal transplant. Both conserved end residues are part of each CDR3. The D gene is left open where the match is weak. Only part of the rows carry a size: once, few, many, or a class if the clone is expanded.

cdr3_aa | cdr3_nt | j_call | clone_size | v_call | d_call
CASSYRLAGVYGELFF | TGTGCCAGCAGTTACCGTCTAGCGGGGGTTTACGGGGAGCTGTTTTTT | TRBJ2-2 | few | TRBV6-6 | TRBD2
CASRADGTAFSYGYTF | TGTGCCAGTAGGGCGGATGGGACAGCGTTTTCCTATGGCTACACCTTC | TRBJ1-2 | few | TRBV19 | TRBD1
CASSGGGGVGTDTQYF | TGTGCCAGCAGCGGAGGCGGGGGGGTAGGAACAGATACGCAGTATTTT | TRBJ2-3 | . | TRBV5-4 | TRBD2
CASSARQGDTEAFF | TGTGCCAGCAGCGCCCGACAGGGGGACACTGAAGCTTTCTTT | TRBJ1-1 | . | TRBV21-1 | .
CASSQDRLVAGNEQFF | TGCGCCAGCAGCCAAGATCGGCTAGTCGCCGGGAATGAGCAGTTCTTC | TRBJ2-1 | medium-sized | TRBV4-1 | .
CASSVGWVGGYEQYF | TGTGCCAGCAGCGTAGGATGGGTTGGTGGCTACGAGCAGTACTTC | TRBJ2-7 | few | TRBV9 | .
CASSLNRARNTIYF | TGTGCCAGCAGCTTGAACAGGGCCCGAAACACCATATATTTT | TRBJ1-3 | few | TRBV5-5 | .
CASRSGTGEPYEQYF | TGTGCCAGCAGATCTGGGACAGGGGAGCCATACGAGCAGTACTTC | TRBJ2-7 | . | TRBV7-2 | TRBD1
CASSPLGAGAYTDTQYF | TGTGCCAGCTCTCCGTTGGGAGCGGGAGCCTACACAGATACGCAGTATTTT | TRBJ2-3 | . | TRBV18 | TRBD2
CASSLGAGRDTEAFF | TGTGCCAGCAGCTTAGGGGCGGGAAGGGACACTGAAGCTTTCTTT | TRBJ1-1 | . | TRBV11-3 | .
CASSQQDRVVEKGYGYTF | TGCGCCAGCAGCCAACAAGACAGGGTCGTGGAGAAGGGCTATGGCTACACCTTC | TRBJ1-2 | . | TRBV4-1 | TRBD1
CASSTWDRDHYEQYF | TGTGCCAGCAGCACCTGGGACAGGGACCACTACGAGCAGTACTTC | TRBJ2-7 | medium-sized | TRBV7-9 | TRBD1
CASTDKLAFTGELFF | TGTGCCAGCACCGATAAATTAGCATTCACCGGGGAGCTGTTTTTT | TRBJ2-2 | . | TRBV2 | .
CASSPRGTKGPTEAFF | TGTGCCAGCTCACCACGCGGAACAAAAGGTCCCACTGAAGCTTTCTTT | TRBJ1-1 | few | TRBV18 | .
CAWKRTEDVGNTIYF | TGTGCCTGGAAGCGGACGGAGGACGTGGGAAACACCATATATTTT | TRBJ1-3 | few | TRBV30 | .
CASSQELTTDTQYF | TGTGCCAGCAGCCAAGAACTGACCACAGATACGCAGTATTTT | TRBJ2-3 | . | TRBV14 | .
CASSDYSYYGYTF | TGTGCCAGCAGTGATTACAGTTACTATGGCTACACCTTC | TRBJ1-2 | few | TRBV2 | .
CASSDGGHSSGNTIYF | TGTGCCAGCAGCGACGGGGGGCACAGCTCTGGAAACACCATATATTTT | TRBJ1-3 | . | TRBV2 | .
CASRETEAFF | TGTGCCAGCAGAGAGACTGAAGCTTTCTTT | TRBJ1-1 | . | TRBV2 | .
CASRSLAGGHDSGETQYF | TGCGCCAGCAGGTCTCTAGCGGGGGGCCACGATTCAGGGGAGACCCAGTACTTC | TRBJ2-5 | . | TRBV5-1 | TRBD2
CASGTGNSYEQYF | TGTGCTAGTGGGACAGGGAACTCCTACGAGCAGTACTTC | TRBJ2-7 | . | TRBV12-5 | TRBD1
CASSLDGTTAYEQYF | TGCGCCAGCAGCCTAGACGGGACGACTGCCTACGAGCAGTACTTC | TRBJ2-7 | few | TRBV4-1 | .
CASSLGLGSYEQYF | TGTGCCAGCAGCTTAGGGTTAGGGAGCTACGAGCAGTACTTC | TRBJ2-7 | . | TRBV11-2 | .
CASSSYGTLNTGELFF | TGTGCCAGCAGCTCATACGGGACCCTGAACACCGGGGAGCTGTTTTTT | TRBJ2-2 | . | TRBV11-2 | .
CASSPPPMNTEAFF | TGTGCCAGCAGCCCTCCCCCAATGAACACTGAAGCTTTCTTT | TRBJ1-1 | . | TRBV7-9 | .